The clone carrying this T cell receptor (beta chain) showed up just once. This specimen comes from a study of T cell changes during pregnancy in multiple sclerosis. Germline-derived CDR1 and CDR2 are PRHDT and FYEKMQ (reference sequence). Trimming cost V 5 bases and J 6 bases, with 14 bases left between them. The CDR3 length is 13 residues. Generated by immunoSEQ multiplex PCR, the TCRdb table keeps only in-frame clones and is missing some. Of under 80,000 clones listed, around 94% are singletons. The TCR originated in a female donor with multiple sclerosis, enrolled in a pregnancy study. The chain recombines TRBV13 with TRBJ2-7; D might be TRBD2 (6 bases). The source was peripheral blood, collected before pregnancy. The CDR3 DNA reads TGTGCCAGCAGCCTCGTACGGGGGTCCGAGCAGTACTTC. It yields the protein CASSLVRGSEQYF.